The 15 T cell receptor beta chains below come from one sample, sequenced in a study of cytomegalovirus exposure and HLA in healthy donors. The PCR ran on 60 Vbeta and 13 Jbeta primers. Using immunoSEQ multiplex PCR, the repertoire was profiled, and TCRdb retains in-frame clones only, with some absent. The table has 100,000 to 140,000 clones, 76% seen once. The sample taken for sequencing was PBMCs. These receptors all come from a man younger than 35 in good health and CMV-seronegative.

The V and J genes are TRBV4-3 and TRBJ2-1, with D hard to call. The CDR3 has 15 amino acids. Trimming shortened V by 0 bases and J by 0 bases, and 6 bases separated the two germline ends. CDR1 is LGHNA and CDR2 is YSLEER in the germline V gene. CDR3: CASSQEASSYNEQFF. CDR3 DNA: TGCGCCAGCAGCCAAGAGGCTAGCTCCTACAATGAGCAGTTCTTC.

V and J are TRBV27 and TRBJ1-2; D is unresolved. This CDR3 comprises 14 residues. The ends were cut back, 5 bases at V and 3 bases at J, with 13 bases in the middle. The V gene's germline CDR1 is MNHEY and CDR2 SMNVEV (reference sequence). Written as DNA, the CDR3 is TGTGCCAGCAGTCCCCCCGGGGTCCACTATGGCTACACCTTC. Its translation: CASSPPGVHYGYTF.

The genes are TRBV7-3 and TRBJ1-2; 11 bases map to TRBD1. This CDR3 is 19 amino acids long. J was trimmed by 8 bases and V by 6 bases; bases with no gene match: 23. Germline CDR1 SGHTA, CDR2 FQGTGA. CDR3: CASRRGRGATGTGGIGYTF. The CDR3 nucleotides are TGTGCCAGCAGAAGAGGGCGGGGGGCGACCGGGACAGGGGGGATAGGCTACACCTTC.

The V and J genes are TRBV6-1 and TRBJ1-1, with D unresolved. The CDR3 is 13 residues long. The V end was cut by 3 bases, the J end by 4 bases, with 9 bases between. Germline V lookup: CDR1 MNHNS, CDR2 SASEGT. The CDR3 DNA reads TGTGCCAGCAGTGAGGTAAGGAGCACTGAAGCTTTCTTT. Its translation is CASSEVRSTEAFF.

CDR3 nucleotides: TGTGCCAGCAGCCGAAAACGGGGACAGATAAATGAAAAACTGTTTTTT. It translates to CASSRKRGQINEKLFF. V usage is TRBV7-3 and J usage is TRBJ1-4, with 7 bases fitting TRBD1. The length of the CDR3 is 16 residues. The germline gives CDR1 SGHTA, CDR2 FQGTGA. Trimming at V came to 5 bases and at J to 5 bases, leaving 11 bases not matched to a gene.

The rearrangement links TRBV27 to TRBJ1-6; a weak D match, TRBD1 (5 bases). This CDR3 is 19 amino acids long. The V gene's germline CDR1 is MNHEY and CDR2 SMNVEV (reference sequence). Trimming cost V 1 base and J 0 bases, with 16 bases left between them. DNA for the CDR3: TGTGCCAGCAGTTTATGGGCGGGAGGGGAAGGCTCCTATAATTCACCCCTCCACTTT. Translated: CASSLWAGGEGSYNSPLHF.

The chain joins TRBV19 to TRBJ2-3; D gene unclear. V lost 1 base to trimming and J lost 0 bases, with 17 bases between them. The germline gives CDR1 LNHDA, CDR2 SQIVND (reference sequence). The CDR3 extends over 18 amino acids. The CDR3 coding sequence is TGTGCCAGTAGTATAGCGGCGGCTGGCGGTACTAGCACAGATACGCAGTATTTT. Protein sequence: CASSIAAAGGTSTDTQYF.

With regard to this clone: At one end the junction does not follow the germline gene, possibly because of a read error. This sample also contains other DNA sequences that code for the same CDR3. The chain has TRBV5-4 and TRBJ1-1; 7 bases line up with TRBD1. CDR1 is SGHNT, CDR2 YYREEE, per germline (reference sequence). The CDR3 totals 13 residues. CDR3 nucleotides: TGTGCCAGCTCAAGGGGGCAGAACACTGAAGCTTTCTTC. Translating it yields CASSRGQNTEAFF.

The chain links TRBV7-7 to TRBJ2-2, with D possibly TRBD2 on 6 matching bases. Germline values: CDR1 SSHAT, CDR2 FNYEAQ (reference sequence). The length of the CDR3 is 13 residues. CDR3 bases: TGTGCTAGCGGAGGGGATTTGACCGGGGAGCTGTTTTTT. Encoded protein: CASGGDLTGELFF. The full variable domain, in which reference TRBV7-7 and TRBJ2-2 provide the parts outside the CDR3, is GAGVSQSPRYKVTKRGQDVTLRCDPISSHATLYWYQQALGQGPEFLTYFNYEAQPDKSGLPSDRFSAERPEGSISTLTIQRTEQRDSAMYRCASGGDLTGELFFGEGSRLTVL.

The V and J genes are TRBV14 and TRBJ1-3; D is possibly TRBD1 (5 bases). Trimming cost V 5 bases and J 2 bases, with 13 bases left between them. Germline V gene data show CDR1 as SGHDN and CDR2 as FVKESK. There are 15 residues in the CDR3. CDR3 bases: TGTGCCAGCAGCGGACGACAGTCAACTGGAAACACCATATATTTT. Its protein is CASSGRQSTGNTIYF. Drawing the rest from reference TRBV14 and TRBJ1-3, the complete variable domain is EAGVTQFPSHSVIEKGQTVTLRCDPISGHDNLYWYRRVMGKEIKFLLHFVKESKQDESGMPNNRFLAERTGGTYSTLKVQPAELEDSGVYFCASSGRQSTGNTIYFGEGSWLTVV.

The chain links TRBV13 to TRBJ2-7; D gene unclear. V lost 2 bases to trimming and J lost 4 bases, with 6 bases between them. The CDR3 runs 12 residues. Germline CDR1 PRHDT, CDR2 FYEKMQ (reference sequence). CDR3 nucleotides: TGTGCCAGCAGCTTATGGCAGTACGAGCAGTACTTC. Its translation: CASSLWQYEQYF.

This clone was detected once. The V gene is TRBV6-1, the J gene TRBJ2-7; TRBD2 aligns across 10 bases. CDR1 is MNHNS and CDR2 is SASEGT in the germline V gene. V dropped 4 bases and J dropped 3; count of bases not matched to a gene: 3. This CDR3 region has 14 residues. Here the CDR3 reads CASSGRLAGYEQYF. The CDR3 region has the DNA TGTGCCAGCAGTGGGAGACTAGCGGGCTACGAGCAGTACTTC.

The chain links TRBV2 to TRBJ1-4; 8 bases line up with TRBD1. Germline CDR1 SNHLY, CDR2 FYNNEI. V dropped 8 bases and J dropped 3; count of bases not matched to a gene: 14. CDR3 length: 17 residues. CDR3 nucleotide sequence: TGTGCCAGCGAGTCCCGGACAGGGTCATCTGCTAATGAAAAACTGTTTTTT. Its translation is CASESRTGSSANEKLFF.

The rearrangement uses TRBV15 and TRBJ1-2, with TRBD1 matching 9 bases. Trimming took 5 bases from V and 4 from J; bases not matched to a gene: 8. From germline, CDR1 is LNHNV and CDR2 YYDKDF (reference sequence). This CDR3 region has 15 residues. CDR3 amino acids: CATSPGQGLGYGYTF. CDR3 coding DNA: TGTGCCACCAGCCCCGGACAGGGGTTGGGCTATGGCTACACCTTC.

This rearrangement joins TRBV7-3 to TRBJ2-1; 7 bases match TRBD1. The CDR3 is 13 amino acids. Germline trimming cut 5 bases from V and 6 bases from J; bases unmatched to any gene: 4. Germline V lookup: CDR1 SGHTA, CDR2 FQGTGA. CDR3 loop: CASSRQGGNEQFF. CDR3 nucleotides: TGTGCCAGCAGCCGACAGGGTGGCAATGAGCAGTTCTTC.